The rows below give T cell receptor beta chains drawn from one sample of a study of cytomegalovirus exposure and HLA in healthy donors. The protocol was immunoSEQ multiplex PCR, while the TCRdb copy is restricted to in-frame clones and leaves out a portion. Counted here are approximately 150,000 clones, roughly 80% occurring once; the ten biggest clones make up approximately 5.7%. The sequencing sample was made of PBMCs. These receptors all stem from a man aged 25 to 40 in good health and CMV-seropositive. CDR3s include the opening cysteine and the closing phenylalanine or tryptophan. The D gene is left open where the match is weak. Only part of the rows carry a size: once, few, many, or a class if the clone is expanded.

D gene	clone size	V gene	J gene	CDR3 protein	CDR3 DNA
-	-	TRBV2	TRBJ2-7	CASSEEWAKMNSEQYF	TGTGCCAGCAGTGAAGAGTGGGCCAAAATGAATTCCGAGCAGTACTTC
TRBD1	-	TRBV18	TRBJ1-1	CASSLNRDRGFGAFF	TGTGCCAGCTCACTAAACCGGGACAGGGGCTTCGGAGCTTTCTTT
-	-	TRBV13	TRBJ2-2	CASSPLTGAGELFF	TGTGCCAGCAGCCCACTGACGGGGGCCGGGGAGCTGTTTTTT
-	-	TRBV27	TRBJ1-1	CASSPIRTGTEAFF	TGTGCCAGCAGTCCTATACGAACAGGGACTGAAGCTTTCTTT
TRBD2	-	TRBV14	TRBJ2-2	CASSQEASGIGELFF	TGTGCCAGCAGCCAAGAGGCTAGCGGAATCGGGGAGCTGTTTTTT
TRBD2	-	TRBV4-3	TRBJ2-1	CASSQDMTSGLYNEQFF	TGCGCCAGCAGCCAAGATATGACTAGCGGTTTATACAATGAGCAGTTCTTC
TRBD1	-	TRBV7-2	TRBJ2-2	CASSRQGPTGELFF	TGTGCCAGCAGCCGACAGGGTCCCACCGGGGAGCTGTTTTTT
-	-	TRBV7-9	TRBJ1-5	CASSLDGQGNQPQHF	TGTGCCAGCAGCTTAGACGGCCAGGGGAATCAACCCCAGCATTTT
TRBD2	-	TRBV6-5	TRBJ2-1	CASSTSGMGYNEQFF	TGTGCCAGCAGCACGAGCGGGATGGGATACAATGAGCAGTTCTTC
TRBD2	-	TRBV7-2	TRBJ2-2	CASSFRRGSNTGELFF	TGTGCCAGCAGCTTTAGGCGGGGGTCGAACACCGGGGAGCTGTTTTTT
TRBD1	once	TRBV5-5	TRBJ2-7	CASSIGTGHEQYF	TGTGCCAGCAGCATAGGGACAGGCCACGAGCAGTACTTC
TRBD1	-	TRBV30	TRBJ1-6	CAWGTGGNSPLHF	TGTGCCTGGGGGACAGGGGGAAACTCACCCCTCCACTTT
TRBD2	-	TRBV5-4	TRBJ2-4	CASSLPGLAGRGNIQYF	TGTGCCAGCAGCTTACCGGGACTAGCGGGGAGGGGAAACATTCAGTACTTC
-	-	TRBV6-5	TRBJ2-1	CASSYSADYNEQFF	TGTGCCAGCAGTTACTCCGCAGACTACAATGAGCAGTTCTTC
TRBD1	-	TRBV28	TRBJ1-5	CASSFGRGSQPQHF	TGTGCCAGCAGTTTCGGCAGGGGGTCTCAGCCCCAGCATTTT
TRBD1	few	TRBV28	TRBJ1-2	CASSAGQRIYGYTF	TGTGCCAGCAGTGCGGGACAGCGAATTTATGGCTACACCTTC
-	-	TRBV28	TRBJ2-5	CASSFGEYGETQYF	TGTGCCAGCAGTTTCGGAGAGTACGGAGAGACCCAGTACTTC
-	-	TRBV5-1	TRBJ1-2	CASSYDRSYGYTF	TGCGCCAGCAGCTACGACAGGAGCTATGGCTACACCTTC
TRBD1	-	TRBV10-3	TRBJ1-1	CAAQTGVTEAFF	TGTGCCGCCCAAACAGGGGTCACTGAAGCTTTCTTT
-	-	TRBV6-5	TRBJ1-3	CASSPRGSSGNTIYF	TGTGCCAGCAGCCCGAGAGGGTCCTCTGGAAACACCATATATTTT
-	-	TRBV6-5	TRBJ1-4	CASSATGVREKLFF	TGTGCCAGCAGCGCAACAGGAGTACGTGAAAAACTGTTTTTT
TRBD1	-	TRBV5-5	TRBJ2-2	CASSLGTGRTGELFF	TGTGCCAGCAGCTTGGGGACAGGGAGGACCGGGGAGCTGTTTTTT
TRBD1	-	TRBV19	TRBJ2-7	CASKGTGSYEQYF	TGTGCCAGTAAAGGGACAGGAAGCTACGAGCAGTACTTC
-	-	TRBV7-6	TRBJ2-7	CASSSQTSVIYEQYF	TGTGCCAGCAGCTCCCAGACTAGTGTCATCTACGAGCAGTACTTC
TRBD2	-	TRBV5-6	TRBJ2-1	CASRTSGTSGYNEQFF	TGTGCCAGCAGAACCTCCGGGACTAGCGGGTACAATGAGCAGTTCTTC
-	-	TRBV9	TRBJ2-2	CASSGPATGELFF	TGTGCCAGCAGCGGGCCTGCCACCGGGGAGCTGTTTTTT
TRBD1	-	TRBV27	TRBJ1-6	CASGRDRVAPLHF	TGTGCCAGCGGGCGGGACAGGGTAGCACCCCTCCACTTT
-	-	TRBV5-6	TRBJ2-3	CASNPTPGFTDTDTQYF	TGTGCCAGCAACCCCACCCCAGGGTTCACCGACACAGATACGCAGTATTTT
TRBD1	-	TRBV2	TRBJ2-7	CASNSGTVYEQYF	TGTGCCAGCAATTCCGGGACAGTCTACGAGCAGTACTTC
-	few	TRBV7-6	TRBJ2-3	CASSFLTLLVSTDTQYF	TGTGCCAGCAGCTTTCTGACCCTGCTAGTGAGCACAGATACGCAGTATTTT
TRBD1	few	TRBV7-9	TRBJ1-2	CASSDRDANYGYTF	TGTGCCAGCAGCGACAGGGACGCGAACTATGGCTACACCTTC
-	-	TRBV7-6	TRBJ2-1	CASSLRAGNEQFF	TGTGCCAGCAGCTTGAGGGCTGGCAATGAGCAGTTCTTC
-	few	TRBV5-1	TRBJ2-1	CASSSDSGNEQFF	TGCGCCAGCAGCTCGGACTCCGGGAATGAGCAGTTCTTC
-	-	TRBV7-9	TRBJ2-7	CSSSYGYSYEQYF	TGTTCCAGCAGCTACGGTTACTCCTACGAGCAGTACTTC
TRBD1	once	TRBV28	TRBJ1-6	CASSLLGTDSFFSSLHF	TGTGCCAGCAGTTTATTGGGGACAGACAGTTTTTTTAGTTCCCTCCACTTT
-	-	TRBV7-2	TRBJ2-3	CASSLDRGDTQYF	TGTGCCAGCAGCTTAGACCGAGGAGATACGCAGTATTTT
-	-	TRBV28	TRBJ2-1	CASSFSRVSYNEQFF	TGTGCCAGCAGTTTTTCAAGAGTGTCCTACAATGAGCAGTTCTTC
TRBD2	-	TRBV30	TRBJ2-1	CAWGLAGRRSAFF	TGTGCCTGGGGATTAGCGGGGAGACGGTCTGCGTTCTTC
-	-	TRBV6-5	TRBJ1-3	CASSPTMSSGNTIYF	TGTGCCAGCAGCCCCACGATGAGCTCTGGAAACACCATATATTTT
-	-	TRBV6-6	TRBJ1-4	CASTRGMREKLFF	TGTGCCAGCACCAGAGGGATGAGGGAAAAACTGTTTTTT
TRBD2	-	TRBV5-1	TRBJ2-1	CASSTRLAGGNEQFF	TGCGCCAGCAGCACCCGACTAGCGGGGGGTAATGAGCAGTTCTTC